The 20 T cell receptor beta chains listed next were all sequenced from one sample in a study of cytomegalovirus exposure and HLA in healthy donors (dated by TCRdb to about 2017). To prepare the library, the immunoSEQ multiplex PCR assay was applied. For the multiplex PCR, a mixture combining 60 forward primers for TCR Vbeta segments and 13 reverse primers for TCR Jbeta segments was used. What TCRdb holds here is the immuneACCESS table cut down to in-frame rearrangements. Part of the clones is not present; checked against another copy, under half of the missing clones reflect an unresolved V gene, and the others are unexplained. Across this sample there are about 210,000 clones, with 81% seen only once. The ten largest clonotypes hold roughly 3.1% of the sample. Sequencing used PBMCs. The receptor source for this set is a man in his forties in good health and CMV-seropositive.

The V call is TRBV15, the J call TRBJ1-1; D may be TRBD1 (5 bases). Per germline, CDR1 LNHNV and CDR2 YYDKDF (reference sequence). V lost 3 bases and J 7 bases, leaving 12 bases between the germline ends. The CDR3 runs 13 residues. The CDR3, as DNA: TGTGCCACCAGCAGCCGGGGGGTTGGTGAAGCTTTCTTT. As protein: CATSSRGVGEAFF.

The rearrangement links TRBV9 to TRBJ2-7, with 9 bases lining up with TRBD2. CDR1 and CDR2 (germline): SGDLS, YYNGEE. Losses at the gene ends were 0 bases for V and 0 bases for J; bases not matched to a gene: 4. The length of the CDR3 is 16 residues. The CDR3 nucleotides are TGTGCCAGCAGCGTAGGGGTTAGCGGGAGCTCCTACGAGCAGTACTTC. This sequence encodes CASSVGVSGSSYEQYF.

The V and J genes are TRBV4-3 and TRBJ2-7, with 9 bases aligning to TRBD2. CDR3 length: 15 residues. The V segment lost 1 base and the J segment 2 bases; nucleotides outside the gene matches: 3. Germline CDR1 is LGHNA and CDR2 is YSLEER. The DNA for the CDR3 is TGCGCCAGCAGCCAAGGGACTAGCGCGACCTACGAGCAGTACTTC. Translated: CASSQGTSATYEQYF.

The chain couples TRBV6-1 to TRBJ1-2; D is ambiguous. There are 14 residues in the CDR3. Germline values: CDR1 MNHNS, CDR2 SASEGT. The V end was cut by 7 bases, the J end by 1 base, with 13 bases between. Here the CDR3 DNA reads TGTGCCAGCACCCGGGTCACGGGTAACTATGGCTACACCTTC. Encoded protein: CASTRVTGNYGYTF.

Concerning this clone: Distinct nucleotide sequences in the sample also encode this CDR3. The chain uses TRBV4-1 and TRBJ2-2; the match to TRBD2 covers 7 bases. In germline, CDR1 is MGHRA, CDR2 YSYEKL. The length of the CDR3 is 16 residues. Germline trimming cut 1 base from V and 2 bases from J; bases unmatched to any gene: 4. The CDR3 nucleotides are TGCGCCAGCAGCCAAGGGGGCGGGAGAAACACCGGGGAGCTGTTTTTT. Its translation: CASSQGGGRNTGELFF.

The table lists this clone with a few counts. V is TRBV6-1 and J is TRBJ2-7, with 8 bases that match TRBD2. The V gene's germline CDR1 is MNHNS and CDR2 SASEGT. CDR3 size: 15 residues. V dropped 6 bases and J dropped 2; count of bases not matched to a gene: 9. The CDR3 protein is CASRMETSGTYEQYF. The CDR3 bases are TGTGCCAGCAGGATGGAAACTAGCGGTACCTACGAGCAGTACTTC.

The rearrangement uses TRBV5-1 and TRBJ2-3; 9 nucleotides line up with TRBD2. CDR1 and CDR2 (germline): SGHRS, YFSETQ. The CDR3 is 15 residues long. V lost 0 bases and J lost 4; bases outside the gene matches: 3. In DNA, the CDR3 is TGCGCCAGCAGCTTGGGGTCTAGCGGGGCAGATACGCAGTATTTT. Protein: CASSLGSSGADTQYF.

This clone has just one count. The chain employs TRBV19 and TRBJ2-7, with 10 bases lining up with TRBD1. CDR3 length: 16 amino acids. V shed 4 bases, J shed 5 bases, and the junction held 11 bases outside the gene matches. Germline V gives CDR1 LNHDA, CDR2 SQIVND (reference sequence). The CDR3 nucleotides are TGTGCCAGTAGTACCCTGACAGGGGGCGCGTCAAACGAGCAGTACTTC. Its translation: CASSTLTGGASNEQYF.

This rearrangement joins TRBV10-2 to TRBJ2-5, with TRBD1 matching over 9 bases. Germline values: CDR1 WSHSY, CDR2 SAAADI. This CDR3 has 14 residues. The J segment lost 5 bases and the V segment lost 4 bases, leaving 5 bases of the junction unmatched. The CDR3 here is CASSADRGGETQYF. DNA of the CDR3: TGCGCCAGCAGTGCCGACAGGGGGGGGGAGACCCAGTACTTC.

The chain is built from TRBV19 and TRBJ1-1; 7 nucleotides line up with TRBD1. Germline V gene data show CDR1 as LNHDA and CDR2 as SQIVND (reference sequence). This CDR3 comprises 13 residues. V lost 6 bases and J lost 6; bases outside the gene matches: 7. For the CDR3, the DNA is TGTGCCAGTAGCCTGGGACAGCTCCCTGAAGCTTTCTTT. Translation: CASSLGQLPEAFF.

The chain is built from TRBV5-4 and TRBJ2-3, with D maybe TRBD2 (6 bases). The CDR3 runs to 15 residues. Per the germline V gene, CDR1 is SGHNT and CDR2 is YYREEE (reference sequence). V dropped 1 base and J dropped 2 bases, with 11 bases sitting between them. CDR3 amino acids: CASSLSLRDTDTQYF. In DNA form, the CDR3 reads TGTGCCAGCAGCTTGTCTTTGCGGGACACAGATACGCAGTATTTT.

The CDR3 reads CASSEARPPNSPLHF. The CDR3 DNA follows: TGTGCCAGCAGTGAAGCGCGGCCCCCTAATTCACCCCTCCACTTT. The V and J genes are TRBV6-1 and TRBJ1-6; D gene unclear. The V and J ends lost 0 bases and 6 bases respectively, with 9 bases between them. Per the germline V gene, CDR1 is MNHNS and CDR2 is SASEGT. This CDR3 contains 15 residues.

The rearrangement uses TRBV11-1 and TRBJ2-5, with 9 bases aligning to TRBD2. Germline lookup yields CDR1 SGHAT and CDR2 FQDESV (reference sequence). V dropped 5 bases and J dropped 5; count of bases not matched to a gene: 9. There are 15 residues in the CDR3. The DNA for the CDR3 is TGTGCCAGCAGCGGGGGTAGCGGGAGAGGTGAGACCCAGTACTTC. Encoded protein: CASSGGSGRGETQYF.

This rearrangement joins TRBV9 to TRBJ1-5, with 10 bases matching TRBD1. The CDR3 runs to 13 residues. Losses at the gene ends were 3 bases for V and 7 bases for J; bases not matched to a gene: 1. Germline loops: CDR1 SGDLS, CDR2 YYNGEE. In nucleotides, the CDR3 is TGTGCCAGCAGCGCGGGACAGGGGCAGCCCCAGCATTTT. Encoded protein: CASSAGQGQPQHF.

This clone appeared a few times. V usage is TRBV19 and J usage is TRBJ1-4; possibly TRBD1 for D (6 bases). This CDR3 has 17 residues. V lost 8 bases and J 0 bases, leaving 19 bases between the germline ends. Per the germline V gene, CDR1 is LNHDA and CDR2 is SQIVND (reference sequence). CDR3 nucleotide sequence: TGTGCCAGTGGTCTGAGAGGGGGAGATGCAACTAATGAAAAACTGTTTTTT. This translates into CASGLRGGDATNEKLFF.

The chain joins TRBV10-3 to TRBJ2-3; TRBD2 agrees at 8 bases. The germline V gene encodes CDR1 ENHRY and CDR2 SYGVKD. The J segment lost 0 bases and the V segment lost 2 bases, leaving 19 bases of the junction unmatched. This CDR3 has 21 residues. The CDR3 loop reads CAISEAVSGTALKTSTDTQYF. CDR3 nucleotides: TGTGCCATCAGTGAGGCAGTTAGCGGGACCGCTTTAAAAACTAGCACAGATACGCAGTATTTT.

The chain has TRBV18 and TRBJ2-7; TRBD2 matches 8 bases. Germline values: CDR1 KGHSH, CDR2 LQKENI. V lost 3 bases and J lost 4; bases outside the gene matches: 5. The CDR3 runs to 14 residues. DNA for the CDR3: TGTGCCAGCTCACCCCCGGGAGGGCCTTACGAGCAGTACTTC. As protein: CASSPPGGPYEQYF.

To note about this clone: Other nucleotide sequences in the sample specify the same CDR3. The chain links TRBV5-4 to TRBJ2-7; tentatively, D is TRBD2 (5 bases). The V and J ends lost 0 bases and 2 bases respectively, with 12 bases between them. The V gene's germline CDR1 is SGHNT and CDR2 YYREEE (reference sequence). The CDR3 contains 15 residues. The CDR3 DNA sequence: TGTGCCAGCAGCTTGGAGGGTTCGGGGACCTACGAGCAGTACTTC. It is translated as CASSLEGSGTYEQYF. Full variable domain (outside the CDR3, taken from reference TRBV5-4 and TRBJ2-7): ETGVTQSPTHLIKTRGQQVTLRCSSQSGHNTVSWYQQALGQGPQFIFQYYREEENGRGNFPPRFSGLQFPNYSSELNVNALELDDSALYLCASSLEGSGTYEQYFGPGTRLTVT.

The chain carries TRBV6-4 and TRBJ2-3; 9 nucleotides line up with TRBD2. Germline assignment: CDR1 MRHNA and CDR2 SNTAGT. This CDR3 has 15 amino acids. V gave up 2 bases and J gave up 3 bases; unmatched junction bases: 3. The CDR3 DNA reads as TGTGCCAGCAGTGACGGGCTAGCGGGGACAGATACGCAGTATTTT. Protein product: CASSDGLAGTDTQYF.

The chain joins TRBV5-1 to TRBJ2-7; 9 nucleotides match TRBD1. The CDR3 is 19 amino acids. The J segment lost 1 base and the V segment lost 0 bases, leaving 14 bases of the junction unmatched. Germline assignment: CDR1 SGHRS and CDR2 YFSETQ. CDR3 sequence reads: CASSLAKTHGQGNSYEQYF. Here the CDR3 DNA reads TGCGCCAGCAGCTTGGCCAAGACGCACGGACAGGGGAATTCCTACGAGCAGTACTTC. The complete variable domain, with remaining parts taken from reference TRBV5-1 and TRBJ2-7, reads KAGVTQTPRYLIKTRGQQVTLSCSPISGHRSVSWYQQTPGQGLQFLFEYFSETQRNKGNFPGRFSGRQFSNSRSEMNVSTLELGDSALYLCASSLAKTHGQGNSYEQYFGPGTRLTVT.